Reported below is one T cell receptor (beta chain). Its antigen target is currently unknown. This sample was taken from a study of monozygotic twins with inflammatory bowel disease (dated by TCRdb to between 2017 and 2020). As for the study more broadly: A total of about 28 monozygotic twin pairs were included in the full study, comprising nine German pairs (four IBD-concordant, five IBD-discordant) and 19 IBD-discordant Danish pairs. The search for disease-associated traits relied mainly on comparing IBD patients with their genetically identical healthy co-twins within discordant pairs. Each individual had, on average, about 151 000 unique TCRalpha sequences and 181 000 unique TCRbeta sequences available for analysis.

The library was generated by 5' RACE. The input for every TCR library was around 3.5 ug of total RNA. For each sample, cDNA synthesis was carried out in eight separate reactions using SMARTScribe reverse transcriptase. Unique molecular identifiers containing a 6-nucleotide sample barcode were introduced through template switching during cDNA synthesis. Two nested PCRs of 16 and 9 cycles amplified the TCRalpha and TCRbeta cDNA, and bead purification followed each PCR. Before amplification, the cDNA was treated with uracil DNA-glycosylase and purified using the QIAquick PCR purification kit. The second PCR was the step at which Illumina TruSeq-compatible adapters and sample-specific barcodes were added. TapeStation and Qubit were used to check library quality and concentration, and approximately 5 ng of each library went into the pool. Sequencing of the pooled libraries was done on an Illumina HiSeq2500 single-index Rapid Run using custom sequencing primers and 2 x 100 bp reads. In the source study's methods: UMI-based consensus assembly with MiGEC version 1.2.6 was used to correct PCR and sequencing errors. MiXCR version 2.1.1 handled V(D)J alignment, clonotype assembly and CDR3 extraction. To normalise gene usage, clonotype sharing and MAIT/NKT TCR abundance, the analysis used the top 1000, 10 000 and 20 000 clonotypes per sample. Diversity was computed as the inverse Simpson index with the vegan R package after downsampling to 27 000 UMIs. Paired Mann-Whitney U tests were applied to discordant twin pairs, and Benjamini-Hochberg correction was used for multiple testing. TCRdb reanalyzed the reads, keeping one entry per CDR3 protein sequence and omitting DNA. The V and J calls were determined by TCRdb, not by the authors. The data table for this sample lists 200,000 to 250,000 distinct CDR3 sequences. Together, the top ten hold roughly 8% of the sample.

From each donor, a roughly 2.5 ml peripheral blood sample was collected into PAXgene tubes and stored at -80 degrees C. Without any T cell sorting, total RNA was extracted from whole blood using the PAXgene blood miRNA kit on an automated QIAcube. Peripheral blood from monozygotic twin pairs concordant or discordant for inflammatory bowel disease was subjected to deep TCRalpha and TCRbeta repertoire profiling with unique molecular barcoding. Smoking habits were recorded for all twin pairs, and individuals were classified as current, former or never smokers. Study-wide conclusions, independent of this receptor: No single strong signal or clonotype linked to IBD turned up in the results, so the idea that one exists was not supported. Measured by the inverse Simpson index, TCRbeta repertoire diversity was lower in IBD patients than in their healthy co-twins. Repertoire similarity did not differ between concordant and discordant twins, which could be due to limited statistical power. The analysis was unable to tell different T cell subtypes apart. Compared with healthy twins, IBD patients had fewer clonotypes in common with other individuals, a difference most pronounced in patients showing signs of disease activity. Because patients were on differing immunosuppressive treatments, the repertoires may have picked up extra background noise and inter-individual variability.

Material for sequencing was blood. This receptor was taken from a human donor with ulcerative colitis or Crohn's disease, or a healthy co-twin of an affected twin (not recorded which).

The CDR3 sequence is CASYSLYEQYF. The chain couples TRBV6-2 or TRBV6-3 to TRBJ2-7. The CDR3 covers 11 residues, taking in both the cysteine and the phenylalanine. DNA is not recorded here. The germline V gene yields MNHEY for CDR1 and SVGEGT for CDR2.